This T cell receptor (beta chain) was documented in a study of Graves' ophthalmopathy and Graves' hyperthyroidism. The authors amplified TCR beta CDR3 regions, and they did so from RNA transcripts for repertoire sequencing. Amplification began with first-round RT-PCR using HTBI primers, then second-round multiplex PCR was performed. TCRdb recomputed calls from the multiplex PCR reads with MiXCR, one row per CDR3 protein. The data contain over 200,000 distinct CDR3 sequences, approximately 29% of them seen just once; the ten biggest clones take up around 10%. The table lists this clonotype with a few counts. Germline-derived CDR1 and CDR2 are MNHEY and SVGEGT. The V segment lost 2 bases and the J segment 3 bases; nucleotides outside the gene matches: 7. This CDR3 contains 16 residues.

The specimen sequenced was peripheral blood. This receptor was identified in a man aged 50 to 59 with Graves' ophthalmopathy. The chain couples TRBV6-2 or TRBV6-3 to TRBJ1-1; 9 nucleotides match TRBD1. The chain's CDR3 is CASSYGSGQGYTEAFF. In nucleotides, the CDR3 is TGTGCCAGCAGTTACGGGAGCGGACAGGGGTACACTGAAGCTTTCTTT.